The 24 T cell receptor beta chains reported below all come from one sample, sequenced in a study of cytomegalovirus exposure and HLA in healthy donors. TCRdb keeps only in-frame clones here, not all; method: immunoSEQ multiplex PCR. In the table there are approximately 300,000 clones, 87% of which are singletons. Sequencing was performed on PBMCs. The receptors derive from a young woman in good health and CMV-seropositive.

This chain joins TRBV28 and TRBJ1-2; D is undetermined. The CDR3 runs 12 residues. Per the germline V gene, CDR1 is MDHEN and CDR2 is SYDVKM. Trimming took off 2 bases at V and 5 bases at J, with 6 bases between the two ends. The chain's CDR3 is CASSLVQYGYTF. DNA of the CDR3: TGTGCCAGCAGTTTAGTACAGTATGGCTACACCTTC.

The chain recombines TRBV28 with TRBJ1-3; D unclear. Trimming stripped 2 bases from V and 3 bases from J, with 8 bases between. The CDR3 spans 14 residues. Germline loops: CDR1 MDHEN, CDR2 SYDVKM. The CDR3 nucleotides are TGTGCCAGCAGTTTAGTCCGGGTTGGAAACACCATATATTTT. Amino acid sequence: CASSLVRVGNTIYF.

The genes are TRBV29-1 and TRBJ1-2, with D possibly TRBD1 on 5 matching bases. This CDR3 comprises 13 residues. Trimming shortened V by 1 base and J by 8 bases, and 14 bases separated the two germline ends. The germline CDR1 and CDR2 sequences are SQVTM and ANQGSEA. CDR3 sequence: CSVEGGQKRGYTF. The CDR3 nucleotides are TGCAGCGTTGAAGGCGGACAAAAGCGGGGCTACACCTTC.

The chain combines TRBV1 with TRBJ1-2; TRBD1, as called in the table, went unchecked against the DNA. TRBV1 constitutes a pseudogene. This CDR3 is built from 15 residues. Written as DNA, the CDR3 is TGCACCAGCAGCCAAGACCTCTACAGTAACTATGGCTACACCTTC. This encodes CTSSQDLYSNYGYTF.

The chain joins TRBV4-3 to TRBJ1-3; 9 bases agree with TRBD1. Germline CDR1 and CDR2: LGHNA and YSLEER. The trim removed 4 bases at V and 3 bases at J, leaving 4 bases unmatched. This CDR3 is 15 amino acids long. CDR3 nucleotides: TGCGCCAGCAGCCTGACAGGGGGGAGTGGAAACACCATATATTTT. Amino acid sequence: CASSLTGGSGNTIYF.

This chain joins TRBV28 and TRBJ2-1; D may be TRBD1 (6 bases). Trimming removed 5 bases from V and 1 base from J, with 15 bases in between. The CDR3 has 16 amino acids. Germline assignment: CDR1 MDHEN and CDR2 SYDVKM. The CDR3 nucleotides read TGTGCCAGCAGTGAGGGGCAGGGGTTTTCCTACAATGAGCAGTTCTTC. It yields the protein CASSEGQGFSYNEQFF.

The genes are TRBV9 and TRBJ2-3, with a possible D match to TRBD1 (5 bases). Germline CDR1 and CDR2: SGDLS and YYNGEE. The CDR3 is 13 amino acids. The V end was cut by 0 bases, the J end by 7 bases, with 9 bases between. For the CDR3, the DNA is TGTGCCAGCAGCGTAGGACAGTTGAATACGCAGTATTTT. Translation: CASSVGQLNTQYF.

The V and J genes are TRBV5-6 and TRBJ1-1, with 9 bases lining up with TRBD1. Germline lookup yields CDR1 SGHDT and CDR2 YYEEEE. There are 15 residues in the CDR3. J gave up 5 bases and V 4 bases, and 9 bases lay outside the gene matches. Here the CDR3 DNA reads TGTGCCAGCAGCAGTCACGGGACAGGGTATACTGAAGCTTTCTTT. It is translated as CASSSHGTGYTEAFF.

The chain couples TRBV14 to TRBJ2-5; 12 bases agree with TRBD2. CDR1 and CDR2 (germline): SGHDN, FVKESK. Trimming removed 2 bases from V and 0 bases from J; junction bases left unmatched: 7. The CDR3 has 18 amino acids. CDR3 in DNA: TGTGCCAGCAGCCAACGACTAGCGGGAGTTCTGTACCAAGAGACCCAGTACTTC. Its protein is CASSQRLAGVLYQETQYF.

The rearrangement uses TRBV6-5 and TRBJ2-7, with TRBD1 identical over 9 bases. Germline V gene lookup returns CDR1 MNHEY and CDR2 SVGAGI. This CDR3 contains 15 residues. V was pared by 2 bases and J by 7 bases, with 9 bases of the junction left unmatched. Here the CDR3 DNA reads TGTGCCAGCAGTTACGGATTACAGGGGGCGTGGGAGCAGTACTTC. Residues: CASSYGLQGAWEQYF.

The chain employs TRBV28 and TRBJ2-7, with a possible D match to TRBD1 (5 bases). V lost 7 bases and J lost 0, with 16 bases in between. Germline V gives CDR1 MDHEN, CDR2 SYDVKM. CDR3 size: 15 residues. The CDR3 spells CASTRLDSPSYEQYF. As DNA, the CDR3 is TGTGCCAGCACCCGCCTCGACAGTCCCTCCTACGAGCAGTACTTC.

The chain has TRBV27 and TRBJ1-1; TRBD1 matches 8 bases. The CDR3 length is 17 residues. V dropped 2 bases and J dropped 5; count of bases not matched to a gene: 13. Per germline, CDR1 MNHEY and CDR2 SMNVEV (reference sequence). As DNA, the CDR3 is TGTGCCAGCAGTTTAGTCGGCGACAGGGGCGGTGAGACTGAAGCTTTCTTT. It translates to CASSLVGDRGGETEAFF.

The V call is TRBV6-1, the J call TRBJ2-7, with 7 nucleotides matching TRBD1. J lost 2 bases, V lost 5 bases, and 6 bases had no gene match. This CDR3 has 14 residues. Germline-derived CDR1 and CDR2 are MNHNS and SASEGT. The CDR3 coding sequence is TGTGCCAGCAGTCGCCGGGACAGTACCTACGAGCAGTACTTC. This gives the protein CASSRRDSTYEQYF.

This chain uses TRBV9 with TRBJ2-2; 7 nucleotides line up with TRBD1. The CDR3 has 15 residues. Trimming took 1 base from V and 4 from J; bases not matched to a gene: 4. The germline V gene has CDR1 SGDLS and CDR2 YYNGEE. The CDR3 DNA follows: TGTGCCAGCAGCGTAAAGGGGGCGGGCACCGGGGAGCTGTTTTTT. The encoded protein is CASSVKGAGTGELFF.

V is TRBV13 and J is TRBJ2-7; no reliable D call. V was clipped by 0 bases and J by 7 bases, with 7 bases between them. This CDR3 has 12 amino acids. Germline loops: CDR1 PRHDT, CDR2 FYEKMQ (reference sequence). The CDR3 nucleotides read TGTGCCAGCAGCTTAGGGGTAGGGGAGCAGTACTTC. Encoded protein: CASSLGVGEQYF.

The chain combines TRBV6-1 with TRBJ1-2; 7 nucleotides match TRBD1. The germline gives CDR1 MNHNS, CDR2 SASEGT. J lost 4 bases, V lost 4 bases, and 3 bases had no gene match. The CDR3 contains 13 residues. As DNA, the CDR3 is TGTGCCAGCAGTGGACAGGGTCTCTATGGCTACACCTTC. This encodes CASSGQGLYGYTF.

V usage is TRBV30 and J usage is TRBJ2-7, with a possible D match to TRBD1 (6 bases). This CDR3 spans 18 amino acids. V was trimmed by 0 bases and J by 0 bases, leaving 21 bases between them. Germline V CDR1 and CDR2: GTSNPN, SVGIG (reference sequence). CDR3 amino acids: CAWSVPPPKQGASYEQYF. CDR3 sequence (DNA): TGTGCCTGGAGTGTACCCCCTCCCAAACAGGGAGCCTCCTACGAGCAGTACTTC.

The chain recombines TRBV7-9 with TRBJ1-2; 7 nucleotides line up with TRBD1. Germline V lookup: CDR1 SEHNR, CDR2 FQNEAQ (reference sequence). V was clipped by 5 bases and J by 8 bases; unmatched bases: 5. There are 12 residues in the CDR3. In DNA form, the CDR3 reads TGTGCCAGCAGCGATGGGACAGTAGGCTACACCTTC. Its translation is CASSDGTVGYTF.

This chain joins TRBV28 and TRBJ1-1; tentative D call: TRBD1 (6 bases). Germline V lookup: CDR1 MDHEN, CDR2 SYDVKM. The CDR3 covers 13 residues. V gave up 3 bases and J gave up 3 bases, with 8 bases separating them. The CDR3 protein is CASSFQGHTEAFF. CDR3 nucleotides: TGTGCCAGCAGTTTTCAGGGGCACACTGAAGCTTTCTTT.

The rearrangement uses TRBV7-8 and TRBJ1-5; 7 nucleotides agree with TRBD1. The length of the CDR3 is 15 residues. Looked up from germline, CDR1 is SGHVS and CDR2 is FQNEAQ. With 4 bases clipped from V and 7 bases from J, the junction kept 10 bases outside the gene matches. CDR3 sequence reads: CASSSGGVLGQPQHF. The CDR3 bases are TGTGCCAGCAGCTCAGGGGGTGTGTTGGGGCAGCCCCAGCATTTT.

V gene TRBV27 combines with J gene TRBJ2-4; 10 positions match TRBD2. The CDR3 covers 20 residues. Germline CDR1 reads MNHEY; CDR2 reads SMNVEV (reference sequence). Trimming removed 1 base from V and 0 bases from J; junction bases left unmatched: 12. Here the CDR3 DNA reads TGTGCCAGCAGTTTATACGGACTAGCGGACCTGGGCCTAGCCAAAAACATTCAGTACTTC. This sequence encodes CASSLYGLADLGLAKNIQYF.

The chain couples TRBV15 to TRBJ2-5; 8 bases align to TRBD2. The germline CDR1 and CDR2 sequences are LNHNV and YYDKDF (reference sequence). The CDR3 totals 16 residues. Losses at the gene ends were 5 bases for V and 1 base for J; bases not matched to a gene: 9. The DNA of the CDR3 is TGTGCCACCAGCCCGATAGCGGGGTTACGCCAAGAGACCCAGTACTTC. It codes for CATSPIAGLRQETQYF.

This clone was detected only a few times. J is TRBJ2-7 and V is TRBV5-6; weak D call: TRBD2 (6 bases). This CDR3 comprises 16 residues. The V gene's germline CDR1 is SGHDT and CDR2 YYEEEE. Trimming took 2 bases from V and 1 from J, leaving 16 bases between them. The CDR3 nucleotides read TGTGCCAGCAGCTTCCTGCGGGGTAGCGAATCCTACGAGCAGTACTTC. Protein product: CASSFLRGSESYEQYF.

The chain has TRBV9 and TRBJ2-2; TRBD1 is a possible D gene (6 bases). Germline-derived CDR1 and CDR2 are SGDLS and YYNGEE. This CDR3 has 15 residues. Trimming removed 2 bases at V and 5 bases at J, with 13 bases between. CDR3 amino acids: CASSVLGRGTGELFF. In DNA, the CDR3 is TGTGCCAGCAGCGTGCTCGGTAGGGGGACCGGGGAGCTGTTTTTT.